The next 11 T cell receptor beta chains were all read from a single sample in a study of blood T cells in healthy people across ages. A second PCR, run for roughly 6 to 11 cycles, used a sample-barcoded 5' primer plus a J-beta primer mix. TCRdb itself ran the 5' RACE reads through MiXCR, one entry per CDR3 protein. The table has about 1 million distinct CDR3 sequences, 35% to 55% seen once. Sequenced sample: blood. All receptors come from a woman aged 55-70 years in good health.

The chain carries TRBV3-1 and TRBJ2-5, with D maybe TRBD2 (5 bases). The CDR3 length is 15 residues. Per germline, CDR1 LGHDT and CDR2 YNNKEL (reference sequence). V was shortened by 0 bases and J by 5 bases, with 13 bases between the two germline ends. CDR3 DNA sequence: TGTGCCAGCAGCCAAGATCGGCTAGCCGGGGAGACCCAGTACTTC. This gives the protein CASSQDRLAGETQYF.

The chain has TRBV29-1 and TRBJ2-1; weak D call: TRBD2 (6 bases). This CDR3 is 12 amino acids long. Germline-derived CDR1 and CDR2 are SQVTM and ANQGSEA. Between the trimmed V and J ends, which lost 8 bases and 7 bases, there was a span of 15 bases. Written as DNA, the CDR3 is TGCAGCATCATAGGTGCGGGGAATGAGCAGTTCTTC. Protein: CSIIGAGNEQFF.

This clonotype was counted ten times or more. The rearrangement joins TRBV2 to TRBJ2-7; 13 bases fit TRBD2. This CDR3 has 14 amino acids. CDR1 SNHLY and CDR2 FYNNEI come from the germline V gene. V dropped 4 bases and J dropped 4; count of bases not matched to a gene: 1. This CDR3 reads CASSGTSGGYEQYF. CDR3 sequence (DNA): TGTGCCAGCAGTGGGACTAGCGGGGGTTACGAGCAGTACTTC.

This clonotype was picked up a small number of times. This chain uses TRBV27 with TRBJ2-7; D is undetermined. Trimming removed 11 bases at V and 1 base at J, with 9 bases between. Per the germline V gene, CDR1 is MNHEY and CDR2 is SMNVEV (reference sequence). This CDR3 has 11 residues. The CDR3 DNA reads TGTGCCGCCGTTGAGTCCTACGAGCAGTACTTC. This gives the protein CAAVESYEQYF.

The CDR3 bases are TGTGCCAGCAGCTTACAAAGCGGGGCAACAGATACGCAGTATTTT. Residues: CASSLQSGATDTQYF. This rearrangement joins TRBV7-2 to TRBJ2-3; 7 bases map to TRBD2. CDR1 is SGHTA and CDR2 is FQGNSA in the germline V gene. V lost 2 bases, J lost 3 bases, and 5 bases stayed unmatched. This CDR3 is 15 amino acids long.

A note on this clonotype: A much larger clone sits a single nucleotide away, making a read error possible. The chain recombines TRBV10-3 with TRBJ2-1; TRBD2 might be the D (6 bases). The CDR3 length is 15 residues. The V gene's germline CDR1 is ENHRY and CDR2 SYGVKD. The CDR3 reads CAIGGMAAKYNEPFF. For the CDR3, the DNA is TGTGCCATCGGGGGGATGGCGGCCAAATACAATGAGCCGTTCTTC.

J is TRBJ2-7 and V is TRBV29-1; possibly TRBD2 for D (6 bases). This CDR3 has 13 amino acids. Trimming pared 1 base from V and 2 bases from J, leaving 9 bases between. Per germline, CDR1 SQVTM and CDR2 ANQGSEA. The CDR3 loop reads CSVEAGATYEQYF. In DNA, the CDR3 is TGCAGCGTTGAAGCGGGAGCTACCTACGAGCAGTACTTC.

This rearrangement joins TRBV2 to TRBJ2-1; either TRBD1 or TRBD2 may fit D (5 bases each). Trimming pared 5 bases from V and 8 bases from J, leaving 10 bases between. Germline V gene data show CDR1 as SNHLY and CDR2 as FYNNEI. This CDR3 has 12 residues. The CDR3 loop is CASSNQGDEQFF. The CDR3 region has the DNA TGTGCCAGCAGTAACCAGGGAGATGAGCAGTTCTTC. The complete variable domain, with remaining parts taken from reference TRBV2 and TRBJ2-1, reads EPEVTQTPSHQVTQMGQEVILRCVPISNHLYFYWYRQILGQKVEFLVSFYNNEISEKSEIFDDQFSVERPDGSNFTLKIRSTKLEDSAMYFCASSNQGDEQFFGPGTRLTVL.

The rearrangement uses TRBV12-5 and TRBJ2-4; D remains ambiguous. The J call may be incorrect, as the DNA end agrees better with TRBJ2-5. This CDR3 has 14 residues. Germline V CDR1 and CDR2: LGHNT, FRNRAP. In DNA form, the CDR3 reads TGTGCTAGTGGTTTGGATTTAGCTTTCGAGACCCAGTACTTC. It translates to CASGLDLAFETQYF.

This clonotype has only a few counts. The J gene is TRBJ2-1, the V gene TRBV10-3; 9 bases agree with TRBD2. The ends lost 4 bases at V and 6 bases at J; junction bases unmatched: 13. Germline V gives CDR1 ENHRY, CDR2 SYGVKD. The CDR3 covers 17 residues. The CDR3 loop reads CAISGGLAEPRRNEQFF. DNA for the CDR3: TGTGCCATCAGTGGGGGACTAGCTGAACCTCGCCGCAATGAGCAGTTCTTC.

The chain is built from TRBV24-1 and TRBJ2-5; 8 nucleotides match TRBD1. The J call may be mistaken, given a closer DNA end match to TRBJ2-7. The CDR3 consists of 15 residues. Germline CDR1 is KGHDR and CDR2 is SFDVKD. CDR3 region: CATSERQGLVDEQYF. In nucleotides, the CDR3 is TGTGCCACCAGTGAAAGACAGGGGTTAGTCGACGAGCAGTACTTC.